This T cell receptor beta chain appears in the sequencing data of a study of blood T cell repertoires in COVID-19. Overall study context: The samples span acute and convalescent COVID-19 from the United States, Italy and Spain. T cells, B-cell-depleted T cells, or PBMCs supplied cDNA or gDNA.

Per the study methods: Estimation of nucleated cell counts was performed using reference gene primer amplification. Repertoires were generated with immunoSEQ multiplex PCR, while TCRdb's copy carries only in-frame clones and drops some. The V and J calls and clone size come from that table; D and trimming were worked out from the DNA. The sample lists about 150,000 clones, more than 85% occurring once. V gave up 6 bases and J gave up 1 base; unmatched junction bases: 6. Germline CDR1 MDHEN, CDR2 SYDVKM. The CDR3 runs 15 residues. The sample consisted of peripheral blood. The chain joins TRBV28 to TRBJ1-5, with TRBD1 matching 7 bases. This clonotype was obtained from a woman in her 70s with acute or convalescent COVID-19. The CDR3 nucleotides are TGTGCCAGCAGCGAACAGGGGTTAAGCAATCAGCCCCAGCATTTT. This sequence encodes CASSEQGLSNQPQHF.